A single sample is the source of the 12 T cell receptor beta chains below, sequenced in a study of molecular identifiers for immune sequencing clone quantification (dated by TCRdb to between 2017 and 2018). Preparation of the library involved PCR. For sequencing, a NextSeq 500 was employed. TCRdb ran its own pipeline on the public reads, namely fastp trimming at Q25 and MiXCR clone calling, and kept in-frame beta chains. One record per CDR3 amino acid sequence lists the most common genes and DNA. Here the sample has nearly 8,500 distinct CDR3 sequences; about 32% occur a single time. Approximately 5.6% of the sample belongs to the ten largest clones. What was sequenced was naive CD8+ T cells from blood, with Jurkat cell RNA spiked in. The intended sense of this specimen's cell subset or site label: FACS-sorted CD8+CD4-CCR7+CD45RA+ naive T cells. The origin of the receptors is a human donor in good health. Some libraries in this study had Jurkat cell RNA spiked in.

This chain connects TRBV9 to TRBJ2-2; 8 bases are a match to TRBD2. Germline lookup yields CDR1 SGDLS and CDR2 YYNGEE. This CDR3 is 15 amino acids long. V was pared by 4 bases and J by 7 bases, with 9 bases of the junction left unmatched. The CDR3 here is CASSISGSSGGELFF. The DNA of the CDR3 is TGTGCCAGCAGCATCAGCGGGAGTAGCGGCGGGGAGCTGTTTTTT.

This clonotype was found a few times. The V and J genes are TRBV4-3 and TRBJ2-3; 10 nucleotides match TRBD2. There are 18 residues in the CDR3. After removal of 0 bases from V and 1 base from J, the junction contained 7 bases not matched to a gene. CDR1 LGHNA and CDR2 YSLEER come from the germline V gene. The CDR3 is CASSQDPASGRGTDTQYF. For the CDR3, the DNA is TGCGCCAGCAGCCAAGATCCCGCTAGCGGGAGAGGCACAGATACGCAGTATTTT.

By sample fraction, this clonotype is medium-sized. The rearrangement uses TRBV29-1 and TRBJ2-3, with unresolved D. Germline values: CDR1 SQVTM, CDR2 ANQGSEA. Trimming shortened V by 8 bases and J by 3 bases, and 6 bases separated the two germline ends. This CDR3 is built from 10 residues. DNA for the CDR3: TGCAGCCTTAAAACAGATACGCAGTATTTT. Amino acid sequence: CSLKTDTQYF.

By its share, this clonotype is medium-sized. The rearrangement uses TRBV4-3 and TRBJ2-3; a weak D match, TRBD2 (6 bases). Trimming removed 0 bases at V and 0 bases at J, with 10 bases between. CDR1 and CDR2 (germline): LGHNA, YSLEER. This CDR3 is built from 16 residues. CDR3 DNA sequence: TGCGCCAGCAGCCAAGAAGGGACTTCTAGCACAGATACGCAGTATTTT. The encoded protein is CASSQEGTSSTDTQYF.

Concerning this clonotype: The junction departs from the called germline gene at one end, perhaps through a read error. V and J are TRBV4-1 and TRBJ2-1, with D hard to call. This CDR3 is 15 amino acids long. CDR1 is MGHRA, CDR2 YSYEKL, per germline. The CDR3 spells CASSPEEGTYSEQFF. The CDR3, as DNA: TGCGCCAGCAGCCCCGAAGAAGGTACCTACAGTGAGCAGTTCTTC.

V gene TRBV6-6 combines with J gene TRBJ2-7, with D possibly being TRBD1 (6 bases). Germline V gene data show CDR1 as MNHNY and CDR2 as SVGAGI (reference sequence). Trimming took 2 bases from V and 6 from J, leaving 17 bases between them. The CDR3 contains 15 residues. As DNA, the CDR3 is TGTGCCAGCAGTTACGGGGACACTCCGTGGGGCGAGCAGTACTTC. It codes for CASSYGDTPWGEQYF.

The chain uses TRBV25-1 and TRBJ2-3, with TRBD1 as a possible D gene (5 bases). CDR1 is MGHDK, CDR2 SYGVNS, per germline. The CDR3 is 11 residues long. Trimming removed 8 bases at V and 6 bases at J, with 9 bases between. CDR3 sequence: CASGAWDTQYF. The CDR3 nucleotides are TGTGCCAGCGGGGCGTGGGATACGCAGTATTTT.

The chain links TRBV6-5 to TRBJ1-1, with D possibly TRBD1 on 5 matching bases. V was clipped by 2 bases and J by 5 bases, with 12 bases between them. Germline V gene lookup returns CDR1 MNHEY and CDR2 SVGAGI. This CDR3 contains 14 residues. CDR3 DNA sequence: TGTGCCAGCAGTTACCAAGGGGCTCGAACTGAAGCTTTCTTT. Protein product: CASSYQGARTEAFF.

The gene calls are TRBV28 and TRBJ1-5, with D uncertain. Germline CDR1 reads MDHEN; CDR2 reads SYDVKM. CDR3 length: 12 amino acids. The V and J ends lost 8 bases and 4 bases respectively, with 9 bases between them. As DNA, the CDR3 is TGTGCCAGCCGAGTTTGGAATCAGCCCCAGCATTTT. This gives the protein CASRVWNQPQHF.

V is TRBV28 and J is TRBJ1-1; the D gene is possibly TRBD1 (5 bases). The CDR3 consists of 16 residues. In germline, CDR1 is MDHEN, CDR2 SYDVKM. V lost 6 bases, J lost 0 bases, and 17 bases lay in between. The DNA of the CDR3 is TGTGCCAGCAGACTAGGGGATCGCTTCATGAACACTGAAGCTTTCTTT. Residues: CASRLGDRFMNTEAFF.

Regarding this clonotype: A junction boundary mismatches the germline segment, possibly from a read error. The chain has TRBV6-4 and TRBJ2-1, with TRBD2 matching over 9 bases. The CDR3 consists of 15 residues. Germline-derived CDR1 and CDR2 are MRHNA and SNTAGT. The CDR3 region is CASSVLAGSYIEQFF. The CDR3 DNA reads TGTGCCAGCAGTGTCCTAGCGGGAAGTTACATTGAGCAGTTCTTC.

This clonotype has just a few counts. The chain combines TRBV6-2 or TRBV6-3 with TRBJ2-2; no firm D call. V was cut by 10 bases and J by 1 base, with 10 bases left in between. Germline CDR1 MNHEY, CDR2 SVGEGT. This CDR3 comprises 13 residues. The CDR3 reads CAIDAMNTGELFF. As DNA, the CDR3 is TGTGCCATAGACGCTATGAACACCGGGGAGCTGTTTTTT.